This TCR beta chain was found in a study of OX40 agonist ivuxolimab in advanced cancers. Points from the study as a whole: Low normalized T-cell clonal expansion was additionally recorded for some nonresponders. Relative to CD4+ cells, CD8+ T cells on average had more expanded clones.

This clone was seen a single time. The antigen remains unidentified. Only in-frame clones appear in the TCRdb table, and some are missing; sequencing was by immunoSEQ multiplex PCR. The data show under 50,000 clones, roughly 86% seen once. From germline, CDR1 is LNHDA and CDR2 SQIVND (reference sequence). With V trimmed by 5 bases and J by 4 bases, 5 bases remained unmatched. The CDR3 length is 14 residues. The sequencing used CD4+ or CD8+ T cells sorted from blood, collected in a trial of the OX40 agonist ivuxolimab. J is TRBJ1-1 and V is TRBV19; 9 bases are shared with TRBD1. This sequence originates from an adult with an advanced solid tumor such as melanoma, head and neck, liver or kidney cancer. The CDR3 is CASSPGQGSTEAFF. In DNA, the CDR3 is TGTGCCAGTAGTCCGGGACAGGGAAGCACTGAAGCTTTCTTT.